These 19 T cell receptor beta chains share one sample of origin, sequenced in a study of T cells after yellow fever vaccination. MiXCR was run by TCRdb on the 5' RACE reads, yielding one entry per CDR3 protein. Here the sample spans 300,000 to 350,000 distinct CDR3 sequences, approximately 8% being singletons. The sample here was PBMCs, taken approximately 40 days after the first yellow fever vaccination. These receptors all stem from a man aged 18 to 29 who received the YFV17D yellow fever vaccine.

The gene calls are TRBV6-2 or TRBV6-3 and TRBJ2-5; D gene uncertain. V was cut by 6 bases and J by 7 bases, with 18 bases left in between. Germline CDR1 MNHEY, CDR2 SVGEGT. The CDR3 has 14 residues. The CDR3 protein is CASSPHAPTGTQYF. The DNA for the CDR3 is TGTGCCAGCAGCCCGCACGCCCCAACCGGGACCCAGTACTTC.

CDR3 DNA sequence: TGTGCCAGCAGGGCCGAGGGAACCATATATTTT. Translated: CASRAEGTIYF. This chain links TRBV6-6 with TRBJ1-3; D gene ambiguous. Germline CDR1 and CDR2: MNHNY and SVGAGI (reference sequence). V lost 6 bases to trimming and J lost 10 bases, with 10 bases between them. The CDR3 totals 11 residues.

In its sample, this clonotype was seen a few times. This chain links TRBV6-2 or TRBV6-3 with TRBJ1-3; D uncertain. Germline V gene data show CDR1 as MNHEY and CDR2 as SVGEGT. V lost 7 bases, J lost 0 bases, and 10 bases lay in between. CDR3 length: 14 residues. The CDR3 coding sequence is TGTGCCAGCATCGGTGCGGACTCTGGAAACACCATATATTTT. Encoded protein: CASIGADSGNTIYF.

Turning to this clonotype: At one boundary the junction diverges from the germline segment, which might be a read error. The CDR3, as DNA: TGCAGCGCTAGAGCCCCGGGACAGGGGATAGGAAACATTCAGTACTTC. Residues: CSARAPGQGIGNIQYF. This sequence joins TRBV20-1 and TRBJ2-4, with TRBD1 matching over 10 bases. CDR1 and CDR2 from the germline V gene are DFQATT and SNEGSKA (reference sequence). This CDR3 spans 16 amino acids.

This clonotype was recorded a few times. The V call is TRBV7-9, the J call TRBJ1-5, with D possibly TRBD1 on 5 matching bases. The CDR3 is 14 amino acids. Germline assignment: CDR1 SEHNR and CDR2 FQNEAQ (reference sequence). The V end lost 6 bases, the J end lost 4 bases, and 13 bases lay between the germline ends. DNA for the CDR3: TGTGCCAGCAGTTCAGGGTTCGGAAATCAGCCCCAGCATTTT. This sequence encodes CASSSGFGNQPQHF.

In its sample, this clonotype was seen a few times. The rearrangement links TRBV6-5 to TRBJ2-7; D is uncertain. CDR1 is MNHEY and CDR2 is SVGAGI in the germline V gene. Deletions cut 2 bases from V and 2 bases from J, with 10 bases between. The CDR3 spans 14 residues. The CDR3 nucleotides are TGTGCCAGCAGTTACAGCCCTGCAACCTACGAGCAGTACTTC. Protein: CASSYSPATYEQYF.

This clonotype occurred a few times. The genes are TRBV6-5 and TRBJ2-5; tentatively, D is TRBD1 (5 bases). The V end lost 0 bases, the J end lost 3 bases, and 11 bases lay between the germline ends. The germline gives CDR1 MNHEY, CDR2 SVGAGI. The CDR3 has 15 amino acids. The CDR3 bases are TGTGCCAGCAGTTACTCGCGACCAGGGAAAGAGACCCAGTACTTC. Protein sequence: CASSYSRPGKETQYF.

The rearrangement uses TRBV11-2 and TRBJ2-7; tentative D call: TRBD2 (5 bases). Looked up from germline, CDR1 is SGHAT and CDR2 is FQNNGV. The CDR3 has 15 amino acids. Deletions cut 5 bases from V and 0 bases from J, with 14 bases between. This CDR3 reads CASSPGLQSSYEQYV. The CDR3 nucleotides read TGTGCCAGCAGCCCAGGACTCCAGAGCTCCTACGAGCAGTACGTC.

V usage is TRBV5-1 and J usage is TRBJ1-1; D might be TRBD1 (5 bases). The CDR3 extends over 15 amino acids. The germline V gene encodes CDR1 SGHRS and CDR2 YFSETQ. Trimming took off 4 bases at V and 0 bases at J, with 13 bases between the two ends. The CDR3 DNA sequence: TGCGCCAGCAGCAGGGAGGTAGGGGTGAACACTGAAGCTTTCTTT. Protein sequence: CASSREVGVNTEAFF.

This clonotype occurred many times. This chain links TRBV5-4 with TRBJ1-1, with a weak D call TRBD1 (5 bases). Deletions cut 4 bases from V and 1 base from J, with 14 bases between. Germline assignment: CDR1 SGHNT and CDR2 YYREEE (reference sequence). This CDR3 contains 15 residues. The CDR3 loop is CASSRVGGANTEAFF. In DNA form, the CDR3 reads TGTGCCAGCAGCCGCGTCGGGGGAGCGAACACTGAAGCTTTCTTT.

The chain recombines TRBV5-1 with TRBJ2-3; the D gene is possibly TRBD2 (5 bases). The CDR3 runs 14 residues. From germline, CDR1 is SGHRS and CDR2 YFSETQ. The ends were cut back, 4 bases at V and 1 base at J, with 10 bases in the middle. CDR3 sequence: CASSSVGGTDTQYF. CDR3 DNA: TGCGCCAGCAGCAGTGTCGGGGGCACAGATACGCAGTATTTT.

This clonotype was seen only a few times. The V call is TRBV19, the J call TRBJ2-1, with 10 positions matching TRBD2. The CDR3 consists of 17 residues. CDR1 is LNHDA and CDR2 is SQIVND in the germline V gene (reference sequence). Trimming at V came to 1 base and at J to 4 bases, leaving 7 bases not matched to a gene. The CDR3 DNA follows: TGTGCCAGTAGTATAGGTCGGGCTAGCGGGAGTTACAATGAGCAGTTCTTC. Its protein is CASSIGRASGSYNEQFF.

The chain is built from TRBV6-2 or TRBV6-3 and TRBJ2-3; TRBD1 might be the D (5 bases). CDR1 and CDR2 from the germline V gene are MNHEY and SVGEGT. There are 12 residues in the CDR3. V lost 5 bases to trimming and J lost 5 bases, with 8 bases between them. The CDR3 here is CASSKGKDTQYF. As DNA, the CDR3 is TGTGCCAGCAGTAAGGGGAAAGATACGCAGTATTTT.

This clonotype was recorded a few times. V and J are TRBV4-1 and TRBJ2-1; D remains ambiguous. V lost 1 base and J lost 4, with 11 bases in between. The CDR3 consists of 15 residues. Germline V gene sequence: CDR1 MGHRA, CDR2 YSYEKL. CDR3: CASSQARSPYNEQFF. Here the CDR3 DNA reads TGCGCCAGCAGCCAAGCGAGGTCTCCTTACAATGAGCAGTTCTTC.

This clonotype was observed many times. The V call is TRBV4-3, the J call TRBJ2-7; TRBD2 matches 8 bases. Unmatched junction bases numbered 5, after V lost 4 bases and J lost 3 bases. The CDR3 is 14 residues long. CDR1 is LGHNA and CDR2 is YSLEER in the germline V gene. CDR3 loop: CASSRRRGDYEQYF. CDR3 sequence (DNA): TGCGCCAGCAGCCGGAGGCGGGGGGACTACGAGCAGTACTTC.

This clonotype was found a few times. The genes are TRBV7-8 and TRBJ2-3; the D is unclear. Deletions cut 4 bases from V and 4 bases from J, with 9 bases between. Germline-derived CDR1 and CDR2 are SGHVS and FQNEAQ. This CDR3 region has 13 residues. CDR3 region: CASSWKGSDTQYF. CDR3 DNA: TGTGCCAGCAGCTGGAAGGGTTCAGATACGCAGTATTTT. Full variable domain (missing parts from reference TRBV7-8 and TRBJ2-3): GAGVSQSPRYKVAKRGQDVALRCDPISGHVSLFWYQQALGQGPEFLTYFQNEAQLDKSGLPSDRFFAERPEGSVSTLKIQRTQQEDSAVYLCASSWKGSDTQYFGPGTRLTVL.

Ten or more counts support this clonotype. This chain joins TRBV7-8 and TRBJ2-1; D might be TRBD2 (6 bases). The germline V and J ends were trimmed by 3 bases and 10 bases, with 19 bases remaining between them. Germline CDR1 and CDR2: SGHVS and FQNEAQ. The CDR3 covers 15 residues. CDR3 nucleotide sequence: TGTGCCAGCAGCTTCCAGCGGGTGGGCCAGCGGGAGCAGTTCTTC. This codes for CASSFQRVGQREQFF.

This clonotype has a count of ten or more. The gene calls are TRBV10-3 and TRBJ1-2; 8 nucleotides match TRBD1. J gave up 4 bases and V 9 bases, and 4 bases lay outside the gene matches. CDR1 and CDR2 from the germline V gene are ENHRY and SYGVKD. The CDR3 has 12 amino acids. The CDR3 DNA reads TGTGCCATTGGGACAGGTGCCTATGGCTACACCTTC. This codes for CAIGTGAYGYTF.

This clonotype was observed a few times. The chain combines TRBV28 with TRBJ2-2; the D call may be TRBD1 or TRBD2 (5 bases each). Germline V gives CDR1 MDHEN, CDR2 SYDVKM. The CDR3 runs 15 residues. Trimming took off 3 bases at V and 4 bases at J, with 12 bases between the two ends. CDR3 sequence reads: CASSFLTGLTGELFF. The CDR3 DNA reads as TGTGCCAGCAGTTTCTTAACAGGACTCACCGGGGAGCTGTTTTTT.